This TCR beta chain was profiled in a study of blood T cell repertoires in COVID-19. Only in-frame clones appear in the TCRdb table, and some are missing; sequencing was by immunoSEQ multiplex PCR. The sample gives roughly 480,000 clones, roughly 87% of which show up once; roughly 0.9% is in the top ten. V dropped 3 bases and J dropped 5 bases, with 13 bases sitting between them. From germline, CDR1 is LNHNV and CDR2 YYDKDF (reference sequence). CDR3 size: 14 residues. The chain joins TRBV15 to TRBJ1-2; a weak D match, TRBD1 (5 bases). This TCR was recovered from a man aged 18 to 29 with COVID-19, enrolled during active disease. The sequenced sample consisted of peripheral blood. The CDR3 DNA reads as TGTGCCACCAGCAGCGGGACGGGGGGGTATGGCTACACCTTC. The encoded protein is CATSSGTGGYGYTF.